This T cell receptor beta chain was sequenced during a study of blood T cell repertoires in COVID-19. In the study overall: Whether acute or convalescent, the COVID-19 samples came from the United States, Italy and Spain. T cells, B-cell-depleted T cells, or PBMCs supplied cDNA or gDNA.

Under the authors' procedure: Reference gene primer amplification in the assay estimated nucleated cell counts. The method was immunoSEQ multiplex PCR; TCRdb's version includes in-frame clones alone and lacks a portion of them. The V and J calls and the clone size are those of that table, but D and trimming were determined from the DNA. This table holds under 250,000 clones, 70% to 90% found once. V dropped 3 bases and J dropped 5; count of bases not matched to a gene: 9. Germline V lookup: CDR1 MNHNS, CDR2 SASEGT. The CDR3 consists of 15 residues. The chain couples TRBV6-1 to TRBJ2-7, with 8 bases fitting TRBD2. This TCR came from a man aged 25-40 years with COVID-19, enrolled during active disease. Sequenced input: peripheral blood. CDR3 sequence (DNA): TGTGCCAGCAGTGACAACAGGACTAGCCTGAACGAGCAGTACTTC. Encoded protein: CASSDNRTSLNEQYF.